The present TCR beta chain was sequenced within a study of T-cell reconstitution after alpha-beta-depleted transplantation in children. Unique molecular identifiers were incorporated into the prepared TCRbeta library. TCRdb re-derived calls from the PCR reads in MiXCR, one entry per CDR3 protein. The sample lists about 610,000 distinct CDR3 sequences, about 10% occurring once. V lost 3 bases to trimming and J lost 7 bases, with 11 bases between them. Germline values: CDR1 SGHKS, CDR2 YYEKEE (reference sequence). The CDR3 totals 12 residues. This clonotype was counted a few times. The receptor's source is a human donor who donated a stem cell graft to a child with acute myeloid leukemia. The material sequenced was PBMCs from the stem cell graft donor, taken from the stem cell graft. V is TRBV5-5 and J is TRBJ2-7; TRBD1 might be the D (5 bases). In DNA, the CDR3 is TGTGCCAGCAGCTCCCCCCGACAGGAGCAGTACTTC. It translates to CASSSPRQEQYF.